The rows below give T cell receptor beta chains drawn from one sample of a study of blood T cell repertoires in COVID-19. Libraries were prepared by immunoSEQ multiplex PCR; TCRdb keeps only in-frame clonotypes and omits some of them. The sample holds 180,000 or so clones; roughly 83% are singletons and the top ten take 10% to 15%. The sequenced material came from PBMCs or T cells enriched from blood (not recorded which). The receptors shown here come from a woman between 55 and 75 years old who had recovered from COVID-19. The CDR3 runs from the conserved cysteine through the conserved F or W. D genes are given only for firm matches. Clone size is not always given. Where it is, it says once, few, many or a class for expanded clones.

size	V	D	J	DNA	CDR3
NA	TRBV2	NA	TRBJ2-3	TGTGCCAGCCTTTCAGGGCAATTTTACACAGATACGCAGTATTTT	CASLSGQFYTDTQYF
few	TRBV28	TRBD2	TRBJ2-7	TGTGCCAGCAGCTTGCGGGGGGGGTCCTACGAGCAGTACTTC	CASSLRGGSYEQYF
NA	TRBV5-8	TRBD1	TRBJ1-2	TGTGCCAGCAGCTTGACAGGGGCGAATGGCTACACCTTC	CASSLTGANGYTF
once	TRBV10-1	NA	TRBJ2-7	TGCGCCAGCAGTTATAGCTCCTACGAGCAGTACTTC	CASSYSSYEQYF
NA	TRBV6-1	NA	TRBJ1-5	TGTGCCAGCAGTGAAACGGGGTCTAGCAATCAGCCCCAGCATTTT	CASSETGSSNQPQHF
few	TRBV2	NA	TRBJ1-6	TGTGCCAGCAGGGGAACAGGGCCCCTCTATAATTCACCCCTCCACTTT	CASRGTGPLYNSPLHF
NA	TRBV2	TRBD2	TRBJ2-7	TGTGCCAGCGCCGGGACTAGCGGGAGCTACGAGCAGTACTTC	CASAGTSGSYEQYF
NA	TRBV3-1/TRBV3-2	TRBD1	TRBJ2-5	TGTGCCAGCAGCCAAGGACAGGGGAGAGAGACCCAGTACTTC	CASSQGQGRETQYF
NA	TRBV11-3	TRBD1	TRBJ2-3	TGTGCCAGCAGCCACCGGGACAGGGGCACAGATACGCAGTATTTT	CASSHRDRGTDTQYF
NA	TRBV6-5	NA	TRBJ1-5	TGTGCCAGCAGTTACTCGAGTTATAGCAATCAGCCCCAGCATTTT	CASSYSSYSNQPQHF
NA	TRBV10-2	NA	TRBJ1-4	TGCGCCAGCAGTGAGGGACAGTATGAAAAACTGTTTTTT	CASSEGQYEKLFF
NA	TRBV28	TRBD1	TRBJ2-3	TGTGCCAGCAGGTCAGGGGGAGTAGGGGCAGATACGCAGTATTTT	CASRSGGVGADTQYF
NA	TRBV2	TRBD1	TRBJ2-1	TGTGCCAGCCTTCCGGGACAGGGAGCGCCCTCCTACAATGAGCAGTTCTTC	CASLPGQGAPSYNEQFF
NA	TRBV7-2	NA	TRBJ1-1	TGTGCCAGCAGCTTGACCGGGGGAGGGGCGGTGAACACTGAAGCTTTCTTT	CASSLTGGGAVNTEAFF
NA	TRBV30	NA	TRBJ1-6	TGTGCCTGGTGTAGCCCGCCTAATTCACCCCTCCACTTT	CAWCSPPNSPLHF
NA	TRBV7-2	TRBD1	TRBJ2-7	TGTGCCAGCAGCCCAGGACAGGGTCCCTACGAGCAGTACTTC	CASSPGQGPYEQYF
NA	TRBV27	NA	TRBJ1-2	TGTGCCAGCAGTTACCAACCCGGGTCTAACTATGGCTACACCTTC	CASSYQPGSNYGYTF
NA	TRBV28	NA	TRBJ2-3	TGTGCCAGCAATCTGGAGGACAGCACAGATACGCAGTATTTT	CASNLEDSTDTQYF
few	TRBV7-2	TRBD1	TRBJ1-1	TGTGCCAGCAGCTTTGACAGGGGCTGGGCGGCTGAAGCTTTCTTT	CASSFDRGWAAEAFF
once	TRBV4-1	NA	TRBJ2-7	TGCGCCAGCAGCCAAGAGTGGCAGGGGACCATCTACGAGCAGTACTTC	CASSQEWQGTIYEQYF
NA	TRBV19	NA	TRBJ1-2	TGTGCCAGTAGTATTTTTGGGGGCGATAGTGGCTACACCTTC	CASSIFGGDSGYTF
NA	TRBV24-1	TRBD2	TRBJ2-7	TGTGCCACCAGTGAGACAGCCAGGACTAGCGGGGACGAATACGAGCAGTACTTC	CATSETARTSGDEYEQYF
NA	TRBV4-1	TRBD1	TRBJ2-7	TGCGCCAGCAGCCCCATCGCCGGGACAGGGGACTACGAGCAGTACTTC	CASSPIAGTGDYEQYF
NA	TRBV29-1	TRBD1	TRBJ2-1	TGCAGCGTAGGACAGGGCCCGTACAATGAGCAGTTCTTC	CSVGQGPYNEQFF
NA	TRBV18	TRBD1	TRBJ2-1	TGTGCCAGCTCACCAGGATCGGACAGGCGATACAATGAGCAGTTCTTC	CASSPGSDRRYNEQFF
NA	TRBV20-1	NA	TRBJ1-2	TGCAGTGCAAGTCCCGAGGTGGGGCGGAACTATGGCTACACCTTC	CSASPEVGRNYGYTF
once	TRBV20-1	NA	TRBJ1-2	TGCAGTGCTAGAACCGTCCGGGGCTACACCTTC	CSARTVRGYTF
NA	TRBV7-3	NA	TRBJ1-1	TGTGCCAGCAGCCCAAGTACAGGGACTGAAGCTTTCTTT	CASSPSTGTEAFF
NA	TRBV7-2	TRBD1	TRBJ2-1	TGTGCCAGCAGCCACAGGGGTGTAAATGAGCAGTTCTTC	CASSHRGVNEQFF
NA	TRBV6-5	NA	TRBJ1-2	TGTGCCAGCAGTTACACAGGGTTGGATGGCTACACCTTC	CASSYTGLDGYTF
NA	TRBV3-1/TRBV3-2	NA	TRBJ2-2	TGTGCCAGCAGCCAAGGGGCGGGACCGAACACCGGGGAGCTGTTTTTT	CASSQGAGPNTGELFF
once	TRBV21-1	NA	TRBJ1-2	TGTGCCAGCAGCGCCAGATCCTGGAGGACAGGGCCTCCCTTGGACTATGGCTACACCTTC	CASSARSWRTGPPLDYGYTF
NA	TRBV6-1	TRBD1	TRBJ2-7	TGTGCCAGCAGTGACAGGGACAGGAACTACGAGCAGTACTTC	CASSDRDRNYEQYF
NA	TRBV9	TRBD2	TRBJ2-5	TGTGCCAGCAGCGTAGGAGCGGGAGGGCCCGGTGAGACCCAGTACTTC	CASSVGAGGPGETQYF
once	TRBV27	NA	TRBJ2-1	TGTGCCAGCAGTTTGGGGCAGGGGCGGCCTAATGAGCAGTTCTTC	CASSLGQGRPNEQFF
once	TRBV19	NA	TRBJ1-5	TGTGCCAGTAGTGATACAGGGCCCCCTCAGCCCCAGCATTTT	CASSDTGPPQPQHF
NA	TRBV7-9	TRBD1	TRBJ1-2	TGTGCCAGCAGCTCCCGGGACAGCGCGGGCTACACCTTC	CASSSRDSAGYTF
NA	TRBV30	NA	TRBJ1-4	TGTGCCTGGAGCCAATCGGGGGAATGGAATGAAAAACTGTTTTTT	CAWSQSGEWNEKLFF
NA	TRBV5-1	NA	TRBJ1-6	TGCGCCAGCAGCTTGGAACCAGGCGATTCACCCCTCCACTTT	CASSLEPGDSPLHF
once	TRBV6-6	NA	TRBJ1-1	TGTGCCAGCACCCCTATTATCTACGAACTGTCTGAAGCTTTCTTT	CASTPIIYELSEAFF
once	TRBV9	NA	TRBJ1-4	TGTGCCAGCAGCGTAGGGCCGGGGGAAGTTGAAAAACTGTTTTTT	CASSVGPGEVEKLFF